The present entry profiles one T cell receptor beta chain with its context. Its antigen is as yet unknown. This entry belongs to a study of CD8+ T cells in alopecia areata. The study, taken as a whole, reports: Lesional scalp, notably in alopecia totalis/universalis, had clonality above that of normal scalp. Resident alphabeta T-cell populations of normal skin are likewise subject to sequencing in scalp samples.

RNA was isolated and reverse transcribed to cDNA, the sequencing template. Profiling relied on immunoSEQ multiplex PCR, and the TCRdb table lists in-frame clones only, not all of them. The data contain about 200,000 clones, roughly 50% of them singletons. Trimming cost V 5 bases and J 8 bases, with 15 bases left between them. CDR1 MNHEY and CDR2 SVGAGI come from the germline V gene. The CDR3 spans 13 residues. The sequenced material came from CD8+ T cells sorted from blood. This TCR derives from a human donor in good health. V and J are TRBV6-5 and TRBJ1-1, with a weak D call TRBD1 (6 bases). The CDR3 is CASSGPRGGEAFF. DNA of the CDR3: TGTGCCAGCAGTGGCCCGCGGGGGGGCGAAGCTTTCTTT.